These 32 T cell receptor beta chains were sequenced from one sample in a study of T cell repertoires in cytomegalovirus infection. These receptors are not linked to any known antigen. TCRdb reanalysed the reads using MiXCR and keeps one entry per CDR3 protein. The sample carries about 890,000 distinct CDR3 sequences, 25% to 40% recorded once. This specimen consisted of cultured CD8+ T cells from PBMCs, obtained from culture after CMV antigen stimulation. The receptors come from a human donor in good health (CMV status not recorded). Some clones in this sample may be carry-over from other donors' samples.

This chain joins TRBV7-2 and TRBJ1-1; 10 bases align to TRBD1. V was pared by 4 bases and J by 0 bases, with 11 bases of the junction left unmatched. This CDR3 comprises 18 residues. CDR1 SGHTA and CDR2 FQGNSA come from the germline V gene. In nucleotides, the CDR3 is TGTGCCAGCAGCTCCCCGGCCGGGACAGGGGCTATGAACACTGAAGCTTTCTTT. As protein: CASSSPAGTGAMNTEAFF.

This clonotype occurred a few times. As DNA, the CDR3 is TGTGCCATCAGTGAGCCAAAAGGGGGGATTACCTATGGCTACACCTTC. Translation: CAISEPKGGITYGYTF. The chain recombines TRBV10-3 with TRBJ1-2; possibly TRBD1 for D (6 bases). Germline CDR1 and CDR2: ENHRY and SYGVKD. The V end was cut by 2 bases, the J end by 4 bases, with 17 bases between. The CDR3 consists of 16 residues.

This clonotype showed up just a few times. The chain couples TRBV4-1 to TRBJ2-1; 9 bases map to TRBD1. Germline V lookup: CDR1 MGHRA, CDR2 YSYEKL. This CDR3 has 18 amino acids. The V and J ends lost 0 bases and 8 bases, in that order; junction bases with no gene match: 14. This CDR3 reads CASSQDRSGTGCRDEQFF. Here the CDR3 DNA reads TGCGCCAGCAGCCAAGATCGAAGCGGGACAGGGTGCAGGGATGAGCAGTTCTTC.

CDR3 loop: CASSLSWDTFGETQYF. Written as DNA, the CDR3 is TGTGCCAGCAGCTTATCTTGGGATACCTTCGGAGAGACCCAGTACTTC. The rearrangement joins TRBV11-1 to TRBJ2-5; D is uncertain. This CDR3 contains 16 residues. V was pared by 2 bases and J by 4 bases, with 17 bases between. Germline V lookup: CDR1 SGHAT, CDR2 FQDESV (reference sequence).

This chain connects TRBV6-5 to TRBJ1-1; D unclear. Germline CDR1 reads MNHEY; CDR2 reads SVGAGI. V was clipped by 6 bases and J by 0 bases, with 8 bases between them. This CDR3 has 13 amino acids. The CDR3 DNA reads as TGTGCCAGCAGCTGGGAGATGAACACTGAAGCTTTCTTT. Its protein is CASSWEMNTEAFF.

The gene calls are TRBV27 and TRBJ2-7; 7 nucleotides align to TRBD2. Trimming took 8 bases from V and 3 from J; bases not matched to a gene: 4. There are 12 residues in the CDR3. The germline V gene encodes CDR1 MNHEY and CDR2 SMNVEV (reference sequence). The CDR3 bases are TGTGCCAGCGGCCTAGCGGACTACGAGCAGTACTTC. Its protein product is CASGLADYEQYF.

This clonotype has only one observation. The chain combines TRBV7-6 with TRBJ1-2, with D unresolved. The CDR3 contains 14 residues. The ends were cut back, 0 bases at V and 14 bases at J, with 19 bases in the middle. The germline CDR1 and CDR2 sequences are SGHVS and FNYEAQ. CDR3 amino acids: CASSLAAGAQRRTF. As DNA, the CDR3 is TGTGCCAGCAGCTTAGCTGCAGGAGCCCAGAGGAGGACCTTC. Supplemented by reference TRBV7-6 and TRBJ1-2, the full variable domain reads GAGVSQSPRYKVTKRGQDVALRCDPISGHVSLYWYRQALGQGPEFLTYFNYEAQQDKSGLPNDRFSAERPEGSISTLTIQRTEQRDSAMYRCASSLAAGAQRRTFGSGTRLTVV.

The genes are TRBV2 and TRBJ1-1; TRBD1 is a possible D gene (6 bases). The length of the CDR3 is 16 residues. Germline CDR1 and CDR2: SNHLY and FYNNEI. The V and J ends lost 3 bases and 4 bases respectively, with 18 bases between them. CDR3 amino acids: CASSEGGRGARTEAFF. The CDR3 nucleotides are TGTGCCAGCAGTGAGGGCGGTCGGGGGGCGCGCACTGAAGCTTTCTTT.

The chain uses TRBV7-4 and TRBJ1-5; no firm D call. This CDR3 comprises 16 residues. Germline CDR1 reads SGHVT; CDR2 reads SQSDAQ. Trimming pared 4 bases from V and 4 bases from J, leaving 17 bases between. The CDR3 DNA reads TGTGCCAGCAGCTCTCCAACCGGGCTCCCTAATCAGCCCCAGCATTTT. The encoded protein is CASSSPTGLPNQPQHF.

The chain employs TRBV4-1 and TRBJ1-1, with 9 bases that match TRBD1. CDR3 length equals 13 residues. From germline, CDR1 is MGHRA and CDR2 YSYEKL. Germline trimming cut 3 bases from V and 7 bases from J; bases unmatched to any gene: 3. Written as DNA, the CDR3 is TGCGCCAGCAGCCAGGGGACAGGGAATGAAGCTTTCTTT. It specifies CASSQGTGNEAFF.

V is TRBV6-7 and J is TRBJ2-7; weak D call: TRBD2 (5 bases). TRBV6-7 is an ORF; its function is uncertain. Trimming stripped 2 bases from V and 2 bases from J, with 22 bases between. The CDR3 has 18 amino acids. The CDR3 loop reads CASSYPRAISGLAYEQYV. The CDR3 bases are TGTGCCAGCAGTTACCCGAGGGCGATATCTGGCCTGGCCTACGAGCAGTACGTC.

V is TRBV28 and J is TRBJ2-7, with 7 bases lining up with TRBD2. The germline V gene encodes CDR1 MDHEN and CDR2 SYDVKM. CDR3 length: 15 residues. Unmatched junction bases numbered 6, after V lost 2 bases and J lost 2 bases. CDR3: CASSLGLAAAYEQYV. Here the CDR3 DNA reads TGTGCCAGCAGTTTAGGTCTAGCGGCAGCCTACGAGCAGTACGTC.

A few counts support this clonotype. This sequence joins TRBV6-6 and TRBJ2-3; no reliable D call. CDR1 MNHNY and CDR2 SVGAGI come from the germline V gene (reference sequence). The CDR3 runs 15 residues. V lost 6 bases, J lost 3 bases, and 16 bases lay in between. The CDR3 spells CASRLFIRRTDTQYF. The CDR3 DNA reads as TGTGCCAGCAGACTATTTATAAGACGGACAGATACGCAGTATTTT.

In its sample, this clonotype was seen a few times. The chain uses TRBV12-3 or TRBV12-4 and TRBJ1-1, with a weak D call TRBD1 (5 bases). The V end lost 5 bases, the J end lost 3 bases, and 16 bases lay between the germline ends. The CDR3 covers 15 residues. CDR3 nucleotides: TGTGCCAGCAGTGCCAGGGCCCTAGGGGACACTGAAGCTTTCTTT. Translating it yields CASSARALGDTEAFF.

J is TRBJ1-2 and V is TRBV25-1; 8 bases are shared with TRBD1. This CDR3 has 16 amino acids. The germline V gene has CDR1 MGHDK and CDR2 SYGVNS. V shed 4 bases, J shed 0 bases, and the junction held 7 bases outside the gene matches. The CDR3 sequence is CASSGVYRGANYGYTF. The CDR3 bases are TGTGCCAGCAGTGGCGTCTACAGGGGGGCTAACTATGGCTACACCTTC.

The chain employs TRBV9 and TRBJ2-3; unclear D gene. Germline CDR1 is SGDLS and CDR2 is YYNGEE. Trimming stripped 3 bases from V and 2 bases from J, with 16 bases between. The CDR3 has 16 residues. The CDR3 loop is CASSASFSRPTDTQYF. The CDR3 nucleotides are TGTGCCAGCAGCGCCTCGTTTTCAAGGCCCACAGATACGCAGTATTTT.

A note on this clonotype: Possible read error: a much larger clone is one base away. V is TRBV7-2 and J is TRBJ1-2, with unresolved D. CDR1 and CDR2 from the germline V gene are SGHTA and FQGNSA. The V and J ends lost 1 base and 7 bases respectively, with 16 bases between them. The CDR3 length is 15 residues. The chain's CDR3 is CASSLGPSLLSGYTF. The CDR3 nucleotides read TGTGCCAGCAGCTTAGGTCCGTCCCTGTTGTCTGGCTACACCTTC.

The rearrangement joins TRBV7-4 to TRBJ1-4; 7 positions agree with TRBD1. CDR1 SGHVT and CDR2 SQSDAQ come from the germline V gene. CDR3 size: 17 residues. Trimming took 6 bases from V and 7 from J; bases not matched to a gene: 17. Written as DNA, the CDR3 is TGTGCCAGCAGTTTAAGGGGGCTTACGGGACAAGGTGAAAAACTGTTTTTT. Protein sequence: CASSLRGLTGQGEKLFF.

J is TRBJ1-2 and V is TRBV19; D gene ambiguous. In germline, CDR1 is LNHDA, CDR2 SQIVND (reference sequence). The length of the CDR3 is 16 residues. V shed 7 bases and J shed 6 bases, with 24 bases lying between them. CDR3 bases: TGTGCCAGTAATGATAGGATTTTGACCGCAATCAATGGCTACACCTTC. As protein: CASNDRILTAINGYTF.

This rearrangement joins TRBV27 to TRBJ2-3; 9 bases match TRBD2. The germline gives CDR1 MNHEY, CDR2 SMNVEV (reference sequence). This CDR3 has 14 amino acids. Unmatched junction bases numbered 3, after V lost 7 bases and J lost 1 base. The DNA for the CDR3 is TGTGCCAGCACAAGACTAGCGGGCACAGATACGCAGTATTTT. As protein: CASTRLAGTDTQYF.

V usage is TRBV9 and J usage is TRBJ2-1, with no clear D. V was pared by 4 bases and J by 0 bases, with 17 bases between. CDR1 SGDLS and CDR2 YYNGEE come from the germline V gene. This CDR3 has 17 amino acids. The chain's CDR3 is CASSPRGKASSYNEQFF. CDR3 coding DNA: TGTGCCAGCAGCCCACGCGGAAAAGCGAGCTCCTACAATGAGCAGTTCTTC.

There are many counts of this clonotype. The rearrangement uses TRBV7-2 and TRBJ1-6; D gene ambiguous. With 2 bases removed from V and 0 bases from J, the gap between germline ends came to 11 bases. The germline gives CDR1 SGHTA, CDR2 FQGNSA. This CDR3 region has 17 residues. The CDR3, as DNA: TGTGCCAGCAGCTTAACGGGGAGTCCCTCCTATAATTCACCCCTCCACTTT. Amino acid sequence: CASSLTGSPSYNSPLHF.

This chain links TRBV27 with TRBJ2-1; TRBD2 might be the D (5 bases). Germline V gene lookup returns CDR1 MNHEY and CDR2 SMNVEV (reference sequence). This CDR3 is built from 14 residues. Trimming cost V 5 bases and J 6 bases, with 14 bases left between them. CDR3 in DNA: TGTGCCAGCAGTCCCCAAGTTGCGGGCAATGAGCAGTTCTTC. Translated, it gives CASSPQVAGNEQFF.

The chain couples TRBV27 to TRBJ2-5; 8 nucleotides agree with TRBD1. This CDR3 is built from 11 residues. Germline values: CDR1 MNHEY, CDR2 SMNVEV (reference sequence). The junction had 2 bases not matched to a gene; V was cut back by 9 bases and J by 5 bases. The CDR3 sequence: CASYRGETQYF. The CDR3 DNA sequence: TGTGCCAGTTACAGGGGGGAGACCCAGTACTTC.

The J gene is TRBJ2-2, the V gene TRBV29-1; a weak D match, TRBD1 (6 bases). The CDR3 length is 13 residues. CDR1 is SQVTM and CDR2 is ANQGSEA in the germline V gene. Trimming pared 3 bases from V and 7 bases from J, leaving 12 bases between. In DNA form, the CDR3 reads TGCAGCGTTGACAGGGGCGCGGGCGGGGAGCTGTTTTTT. It specifies CSVDRGAGGELFF.

This clonotype has only a few counts. The chain joins TRBV5-4 to TRBJ2-2, with D unresolved. Germline V gene lookup returns CDR1 SGHNT and CDR2 YYREEE (reference sequence). V lost 2 bases and J lost 1, with 6 bases in between. The CDR3 length is 14 residues. DNA for the CDR3: TGTGCCAGCAGCTTAAAACAGAACACCGGGGAGCTGTTTTTT. Its translation: CASSLKQNTGELFF. The full variable domain, rest sourced from reference TRBV5-4 and TRBJ2-2, is ETGVTQSPTHLIKTRGQQVTLRCSSQSGHNTVSWYQQALGQGPQFIFQYYREEENGRGNFPPRFSGLQFPNYSSELNVNALELDDSALYLCASSLKQNTGELFFGEGSRLTVL.

This clonotype was picked up a small number of times. CDR3 in DNA: TGCGCCAGCCTTTCGGGCACTGAAGCTTTCTTT. Translated: CASLSGTEAFF. The chain recombines TRBV5-1 with TRBJ1-1; D unresolved. Between the trimmed V and J ends, which lost 7 bases and 4 bases, there was a span of 8 bases. The CDR3 runs 11 residues. Germline CDR1 SGHRS, CDR2 YFSETQ.

V is TRBV5-5 and J is TRBJ2-1; D possibly corresponds to TRBD2 (5 bases). CDR3 length: 15 amino acids. CDR1 and CDR2 from the germline V gene are SGHKS and YYEKEE (reference sequence). The V end was cut by 2 bases, the J end by 7 bases, with 16 bases between. This CDR3 reads CASSFAVLAGNEQFF. The DNA for the CDR3 is TGTGCCAGCAGCTTCGCGGTGCTAGCTGGGAATGAGCAGTTCTTC.

J is TRBJ2-7 and V is TRBV6-1, with D possibly being TRBD1 or TRBD2 (6 bases each). V lost 0 bases and J 4 bases, leaving 10 bases between the germline ends. The CDR3 loop spans 14 amino acids. Germline V gene lookup returns CDR1 MNHNS and CDR2 SASEGT. As DNA, the CDR3 is TGTGCCAGCAGTGAAGCGTGGGGGGCATACGAGCAGTACGTC. Its protein product is CASSEAWGAYEQYV.

The chain links TRBV29-1 to TRBJ2-1, with D perhaps TRBD2 (6 bases). The V gene's germline CDR1 is SQVTM and CDR2 ANQGSEA. V lost 5 bases to trimming and J lost 4 bases, with 9 bases between them. The CDR3 is 12 residues long. CDR3 DNA: TGCAGCGTTCGGGACTGGTACAATGAGCAGTTCTTC. As protein: CSVRDWYNEQFF.

This clonotype was detected many times. The chain combines TRBV7-6 with TRBJ2-2; D is undetermined. Deletions cut 8 bases from V and 1 base from J, with 5 bases between. CDR1 is SGHVS, CDR2 FNYEAQ, per germline. This CDR3 comprises 12 residues. CDR3 bases: TGTGCCAGCCTTGGGAACACCGGGGAGCTGTTTTTT. It specifies CASLGNTGELFF.

This clonotype was seen ten or more times. The V gene is TRBV7-3, the J gene TRBJ2-3; no reliable D call. Trimming removed 2 bases at V and 0 bases at J, with 18 bases between. The CDR3 runs 18 residues. Germline V gene sequence: CDR1 SGHTA, CDR2 FQGTGA. The CDR3 protein is CASSLSPRQISSTDTQYF. The CDR3 nucleotides are TGTGCCAGCAGCTTATCTCCCCGCCAGATCTCTAGCACAGATACGCAGTATTTT.